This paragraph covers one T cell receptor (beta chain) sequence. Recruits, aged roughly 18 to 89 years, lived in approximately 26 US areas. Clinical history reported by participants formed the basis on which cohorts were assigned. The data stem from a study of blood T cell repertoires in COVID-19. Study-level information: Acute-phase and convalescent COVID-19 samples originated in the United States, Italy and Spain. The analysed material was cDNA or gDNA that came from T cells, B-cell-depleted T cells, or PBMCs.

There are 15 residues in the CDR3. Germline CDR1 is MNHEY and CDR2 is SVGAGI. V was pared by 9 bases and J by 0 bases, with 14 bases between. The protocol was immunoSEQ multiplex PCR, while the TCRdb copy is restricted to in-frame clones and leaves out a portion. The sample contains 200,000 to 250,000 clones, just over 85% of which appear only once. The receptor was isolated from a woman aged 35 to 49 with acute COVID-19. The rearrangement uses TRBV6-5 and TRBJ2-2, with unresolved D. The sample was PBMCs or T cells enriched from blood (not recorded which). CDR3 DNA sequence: TGTGCCAGTCGGCCCCGGGTAGCGAACACCGGGGAGCTGTTTTTT. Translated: CASRPRVANTGELFF.